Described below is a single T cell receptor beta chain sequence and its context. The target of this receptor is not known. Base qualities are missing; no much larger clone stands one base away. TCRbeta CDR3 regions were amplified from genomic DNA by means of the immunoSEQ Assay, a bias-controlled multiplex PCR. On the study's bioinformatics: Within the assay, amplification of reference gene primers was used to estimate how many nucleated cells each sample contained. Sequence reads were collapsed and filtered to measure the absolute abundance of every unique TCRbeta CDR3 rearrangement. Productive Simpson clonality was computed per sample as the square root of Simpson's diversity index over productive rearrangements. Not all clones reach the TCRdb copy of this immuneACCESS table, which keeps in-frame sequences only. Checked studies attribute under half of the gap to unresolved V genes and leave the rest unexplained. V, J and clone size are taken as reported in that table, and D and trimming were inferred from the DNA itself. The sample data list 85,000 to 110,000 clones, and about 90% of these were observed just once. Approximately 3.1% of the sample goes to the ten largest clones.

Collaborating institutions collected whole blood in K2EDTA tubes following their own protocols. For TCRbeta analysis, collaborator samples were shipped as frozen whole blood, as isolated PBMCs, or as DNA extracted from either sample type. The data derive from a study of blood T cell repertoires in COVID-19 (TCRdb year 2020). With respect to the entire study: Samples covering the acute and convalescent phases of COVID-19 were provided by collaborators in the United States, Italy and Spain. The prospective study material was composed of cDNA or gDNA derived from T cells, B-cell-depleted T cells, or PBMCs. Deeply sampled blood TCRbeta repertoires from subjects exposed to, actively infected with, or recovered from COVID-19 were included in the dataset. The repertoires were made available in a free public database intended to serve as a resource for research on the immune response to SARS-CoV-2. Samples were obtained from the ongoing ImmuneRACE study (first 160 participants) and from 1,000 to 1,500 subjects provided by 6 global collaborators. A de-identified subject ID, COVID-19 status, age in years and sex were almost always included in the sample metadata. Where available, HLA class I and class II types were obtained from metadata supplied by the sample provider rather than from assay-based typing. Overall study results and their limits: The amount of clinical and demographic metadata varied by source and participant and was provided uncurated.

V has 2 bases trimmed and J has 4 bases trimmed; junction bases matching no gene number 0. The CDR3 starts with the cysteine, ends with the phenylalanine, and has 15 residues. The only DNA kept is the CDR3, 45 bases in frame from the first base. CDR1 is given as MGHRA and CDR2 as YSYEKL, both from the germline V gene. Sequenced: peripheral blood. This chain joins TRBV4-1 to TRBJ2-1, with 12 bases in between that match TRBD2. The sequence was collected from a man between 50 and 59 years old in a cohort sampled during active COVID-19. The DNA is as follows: TGCGCCAGCAGCCAACTAGCGGGGGGGTACAATGAGCAGTTCTTC. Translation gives CASSQLAGGYNEQFF.